The T cell receptor (beta chain) under discussion was sequenced for a study of cytotoxic CD8 clonotypes in ibrutinib-treated CLL. At the level of the study: The taking of response samples occurred after a median about 13 months of treatment, with a range of 6 to 36.

Deep sequencing aimed at 1 in 200,000 to 1 in 1 million T cells' resolution. The data were produced by immunoSEQ multiplex PCR, yet TCRdb's version contains in-frame clones alone and is incomplete. The repertoire consists of about 150,000 clones, with about 80% occurring once and the leading ten covering around 13%. V lost 4 bases to trimming and J lost 4 bases; unmatched junction nucleotides: 7. This CDR3 comprises 15 residues. Germline V gene sequence: CDR1 SGHAT, CDR2 FQNNGV. J is TRBJ2-7 and V is TRBV11-2; TRBD2 agrees at 10 bases. The source of this sequence is a human donor with chronic lymphocytic leukemia. The sample was PBMCs, taken after 12 months of ibrutinib treatment. The CDR3 DNA reads TGTGCCAGCAGCTCGCTAGCGGGAGTTTTGTACGAGCAGTACTTC. This sequence encodes CASSSLAGVLYEQYF.